Listed here is a single T cell receptor (beta chain). Its antigen is currently unknown. The method was immunoSEQ multiplex PCR; TCRdb's version includes in-frame clones alone and lacks a portion of them. In the table there are 130,000 to 150,000 clones, roughly 92% of which are singletons. This entry is derived from a study of T cell responses to AZD1222 COVID-19 vaccine. Broader study findings: Of spike-specific TCRs, nearly half reportedly target regions left unmutated in variants. Females outnumbered males among donors, who were mostly white British; clonal diversity was possibly underestimated. Recipients of AZD1222 seropositive at baseline numbered only 6 or 7.

The sequences come from peripheral blood, collected on day 0 of AZD1222 vaccination. The TCR sequence derives from an adult in good health.

The CDR3 here is CASSRIRGLGVRLGNEQFF. CDR3 DNA sequence: TGTGCCAGCAGCCGAATTAGGGGACTAGGGGTTCGTCTGGGGAATGAGCAGTTCTTC. This chain joins TRBV6-6 and TRBJ2-1, with 8 bases fitting TRBD2. This CDR3 has 19 residues. Germline V gene sequence: CDR1 MNHNY, CDR2 SVGAGI (reference sequence). The V segment lost 6 bases and the J segment 7 bases; nucleotides outside the gene matches: 23.